This record covers a single TCR beta chain. This specimen comes from a study of T cell changes during pregnancy in multiple sclerosis. Using immunoSEQ multiplex PCR, the repertoire was profiled, and TCRdb retains in-frame clones only, with some absent. The repertoire has about 42,000 clones, around 84% of them found once; the top ten carry 0.55% to 0.75%. V was clipped by 7 bases and J by 0 bases; unmatched bases: 8. The CDR3 is 16 amino acids. The germline gives CDR1 MNHNY, CDR2 SVGAGI (reference sequence). The chain links TRBV6-6 to TRBJ1-3, with 8 positions matching TRBD1. The sample in question was CD4+ T cells from peripheral blood mononuclear cells, obtained before pregnancy. The receptor comes from a female donor with multiple sclerosis, enrolled in a pregnancy study. CDR3 nucleotide sequence: TGTGCCAGCATATTGGGGGGACAGGACTCTGGAAACACCATATATTTT. Residues: CASILGGQDSGNTIYF.